The TCR beta chain under discussion was sequenced for a study of cytomegalovirus exposure and HLA in healthy donors. The PCR ran on 60 Vbeta and 13 Jbeta primers. The protocol was immunoSEQ multiplex PCR, while the TCRdb copy is restricted to in-frame clones and leaves out a portion. The sample includes approximately 150,000 clones, about 60% of them seen just once. This clone has only one observation. Germline CDR1 SEHNR, CDR2 FQNEAQ (reference sequence). The CDR3 consists of 14 residues. Trimming took 5 bases from V and 3 from J, leaving 14 bases between them. The receptor comes from a woman aged 55-69 years in good health and CMV-seropositive. The specimen was PBMCs. The chain carries TRBV7-9 and TRBJ2-7; a possible D gene is TRBD1 (6 bases). The CDR3 protein is CASSPEDRHYEQYF. In nucleotides, the CDR3 is TGTGCCAGCAGCCCGGAGGACAGACACTACGAGCAGTACTTC.